This is a list of T cell receptor beta chains from one sample in a study of shared clonotypes between healthy human individuals. Assay used: immunoSEQ multiplex PCR; TCRdb lists only in-frame clones, some missing. The sample shows about 990,000 clones, around three quarters of them seen only once. Sequenced: memory CD4+ T cells from PBMCs. These receptors came from a man aged 18 to 30 in good health. Some clones in this sample may be carry-over from other donors' samples. The CDR3 runs from the conserved cysteine through the conserved F or W. D genes are given only for firm matches. The size field is filled for only some rows; it gives once, few, many or a size class.

j_call: TRBJ2-2
v_call: TRBV7-9
clone_size: -
d_call: -
cdr3_aa: CASSLQGNGELFF
cdr3_nt: TGTGCCAGCAGCTTACAGGGGAATGGGGAGCTGTTTTTT

j_call: TRBJ1-5
v_call: TRBV6-7
clone_size: -
d_call: -
cdr3_aa: CASSYSNEGPVSQPQHF
cdr3_nt: TGTGCCAGCAGTTACTCGAACGAGGGGCCCGTGTCTCAGCCCCAGCATTTT

j_call: TRBJ2-1
v_call: TRBV6-5
clone_size: -
d_call: TRBD1
cdr3_aa: CASSYSATGGNEQFF
cdr3_nt: TGTGCCAGCAGTTACTCGGCGACAGGGGGAAATGAGCAGTTCTTC

j_call: TRBJ1-2
v_call: TRBV28
clone_size: -
d_call: -
cdr3_aa: CASSLLSPAGYTF
cdr3_nt: TGTGCCAGCAGTTTATTGTCACCCGCGGGCTACACCTTC

j_call: TRBJ1-3
v_call: TRBV27
clone_size: few
d_call: -
cdr3_aa: CASTSFWRPSGNTIYF
cdr3_nt: TGTGCCAGCACCTCCTTTTGGCGGCCCTCTGGAAACACCATATATTTT

j_call: TRBJ2-7
v_call: TRBV6-6
clone_size: -
d_call: -
cdr3_aa: CASSPSRDTYEQYF
cdr3_nt: TGTGCCAGCAGTCCGTCACGGGACACCTACGAGCAGTACTTC

j_call: TRBJ2-1
v_call: TRBV6-1
clone_size: -
d_call: -
cdr3_aa: CASSLADEQFF
cdr3_nt: TGTGCCAGCAGTTTAGCAGACGAGCAGTTCTTC

j_call: TRBJ2-2
v_call: TRBV28
clone_size: once
d_call: -
cdr3_aa: CASGGRTGELFF
cdr3_nt: TGTGCCAGCGGGGGCCGCACCGGGGAGCTGTTTTTT

j_call: TRBJ2-7
v_call: TRBV6-5
clone_size: many
d_call: -
cdr3_aa: CASTGRAYEQYF
cdr3_nt: TGTGCCAGCACAGGTAGGGCCTACGAGCAGTACTTC

j_call: TRBJ2-4
v_call: TRBV7-3
clone_size: -
d_call: TRBD2
cdr3_aa: CASSLMSSGSVQYF
cdr3_nt: TGTGCCAGCAGCTTAATGTCTAGCGGGAGCGTTCAGTACTTC

j_call: TRBJ2-5
v_call: TRBV28
clone_size: -
d_call: TRBD2
cdr3_aa: CASSLRGGPRETQYF
cdr3_nt: TGTGCCAGCAGTTTGAGGGGAGGGCCTCGTGAGACCCAGTACTTC

j_call: TRBJ2-3
v_call: TRBV29-1
clone_size: -
d_call: TRBD2
cdr3_aa: CSVAPRLAGVADTQYF
cdr3_nt: TGCAGCGTCGCCCCCAGACTAGCGGGAGTGGCAGATACGCAGTATTTT

j_call: TRBJ1-1
v_call: TRBV11-1
clone_size: once
d_call: -
cdr3_aa: CASSGWGFTPEAFF
cdr3_nt: TGTGCCAGCAGCGGTTGGGGGTTTACCCCTGAAGCTTTCTTT

j_call: TRBJ2-7
v_call: TRBV11-2
clone_size: many
d_call: TRBD1
cdr3_aa: CASSTHGLRDRLPYEQYF
cdr3_nt: TGTGCCAGCAGCACGCACGGGCTCCGGGACAGACTACCCTACGAGCAGTACTTC

j_call: TRBJ2-2
v_call: TRBV5-8
clone_size: -
d_call: -
cdr3_aa: CASSRTPANTGELFF
cdr3_nt: TGTGCCAGCAGTAGAACTCCCGCGAACACCGGGGAGCTGTTTTTT

j_call: TRBJ2-1
v_call: TRBV7-9
clone_size: -
d_call: TRBD2
cdr3_aa: CASSLATSGRPILNEQFF
cdr3_nt: TGTGCCAGCAGCTTAGCGACTAGCGGGAGGCCGATCCTCAATGAGCAGTTCTTC

j_call: TRBJ2-7
v_call: TRBV25-1
clone_size: -
d_call: TRBD1
cdr3_aa: CASSGRQGIFGEQYF
cdr3_nt: TGTGCCAGCAGTGGGAGACAGGGTATTTTTGGCGAGCAGTACTTC

j_call: TRBJ2-7
v_call: TRBV11-2
clone_size: -
d_call: -
cdr3_aa: CARSLAIGSSYEQYF
cdr3_nt: TGTGCCAGGAGCTTAGCTATAGGGAGCTCCTACGAGCAGTACTTC

j_call: TRBJ1-1
v_call: TRBV5-1
clone_size: -
d_call: -
cdr3_aa: CASSLGQVNTEAFF
cdr3_nt: TGCGCCAGCAGCTTGGGCCAGGTGAACACTGAAGCTTTCTTT

j_call: TRBJ2-7
v_call: TRBV5-1
clone_size: -
d_call: TRBD2
cdr3_aa: CASSWGGLAGYEQYF
cdr3_nt: TGCGCCAGCAGCTGGGGTGGACTAGCGGGATACGAGCAGTACTTC

j_call: TRBJ2-7
v_call: TRBV2
clone_size: -
d_call: -
cdr3_aa: CASSDGGAIEQYF
cdr3_nt: TGTGCCAGCAGTGATGGGGGTGCCATTGAGCAGTACTTC

j_call: TRBJ2-7
v_call: TRBV27
clone_size: -
d_call: -
cdr3_aa: CASSSTWVHYEQYF
cdr3_nt: TGTGCCAGCAGTTCCACGTGGGTACACTACGAGCAGTACTTC

j_call: TRBJ1-2
v_call: TRBV28
clone_size: -
d_call: -
cdr3_aa: CASSGGRGRYYGYTF
cdr3_nt: TGTGCCAGCAGCGGTGGACGGGGGCGCTACTATGGCTACACCTTC

j_call: TRBJ2-1
v_call: TRBV5-1
clone_size: once
d_call: TRBD2
cdr3_aa: CASSSTFSGRDEQFF
cdr3_nt: TGCGCCAGCAGCTCCACCTTTAGCGGGAGGGATGAGCAGTTCTTC

j_call: TRBJ2-7
v_call: TRBV7-2
clone_size: -
d_call: -
cdr3_aa: CASSPDWAHYEQYF
cdr3_nt: TGTGCCAGCAGCCCGGACTGGGCTCATTACGAGCAGTACTTC

j_call: TRBJ2-7
v_call: TRBV12-5
clone_size: -
d_call: -
cdr3_aa: CASGLVLGSEGTTYEQYF
cdr3_nt: TGTGCTAGTGGTTTGGTACTGGGGTCCGAGGGTACAACCTACGAGCAGTACTTC

j_call: TRBJ1-3
v_call: TRBV6-5
clone_size: -
d_call: -
cdr3_aa: CASSRDRFAGNTIYF
cdr3_nt: TGTGCCAGCAGTCGAGACAGATTCGCTGGAAACACCATATATTTT

j_call: TRBJ2-6
v_call: TRBV11-2
clone_size: -
d_call: -
cdr3_aa: CASSLQPSGANVLTF
cdr3_nt: TGTGCCAGCAGCTTACAGCCCTCTGGGGCCAACGTCCTGACTTTC

j_call: TRBJ2-3
v_call: TRBV10-1
clone_size: -
d_call: -
cdr3_aa: CAAENSGRPRTDTQYF
cdr3_nt: TGCGCCGCTGAAAATAGCGGAAGACCCCGCACAGATACGCAGTATTTT

j_call: TRBJ1-4
v_call: TRBV18
clone_size: -
d_call: -
cdr3_aa: CASSPDVGQGLEKLFF
cdr3_nt: TGTGCCAGCTCCCCGGACGTGGGTCAGGGCCTTGAAAAACTGTTTTTT

j_call: TRBJ2-1
v_call: TRBV11-2
clone_size: -
d_call: -
cdr3_aa: CASSPVLGAYNEQFF
cdr3_nt: TGTGCCAGCTCCCCCGTTCTGGGGGCCTACAATGAGCAGTTCTTC

j_call: TRBJ1-1
v_call: TRBV6-6
clone_size: -
d_call: -
cdr3_aa: CASRFKGNTEAFF
cdr3_nt: TGTGCCAGCCGATTTAAAGGCAACACTGAAGCTTTCTTT

j_call: TRBJ2-1
v_call: TRBV18
clone_size: -
d_call: -
cdr3_aa: CASSPRWDYNEQFF
cdr3_nt: TGTGCCAGCTCACCACGCTGGGACTACAATGAGCAGTTCTTC

j_call: TRBJ2-2
v_call: TRBV7-6
clone_size: -
d_call: TRBD1
cdr3_aa: CASSIQGTTGELFF
cdr3_nt: TGTGCCAGCAGCATACAGGGGACCACCGGGGAGCTGTTTTTT

j_call: TRBJ2-6
v_call: TRBV28
clone_size: -
d_call: -
cdr3_aa: CASSPPGQVANVLTF
cdr3_nt: TGTGCCAGCAGCCCACCTGGTCAGGTTGCCAACGTCCTGACTTTC

j_call: TRBJ2-5
v_call: TRBV18
clone_size: -
d_call: -
cdr3_aa: CASSPPRGFEETQYF
cdr3_nt: TGTGCCAGCTCACCGCCCCGGGGTTTCGAGGAGACCCAGTACTTC